One sample yielded the 21 T cell receptor beta chains listed below, sequenced in a study of shared clonotypes between healthy human individuals. Profiled with immunoSEQ multiplex PCR; TCRdb holds only in-frame clones, not every one. This sample has 2,100,000 or so clones, with 90% to 96% found just once. Specimen: naive CD4+ T cells sorted from blood. As for subset: CD45RA+ positively selected. The receptor source for this set is a man between 18 and 29 years old in good health.

J is TRBJ2-7 and V is TRBV6-1, with 8 bases identical to TRBD1. Germline V CDR1 and CDR2: MNHNS, SASEGT. This CDR3 region has 13 residues. With 7 bases clipped from V and 2 bases from J, the junction kept 4 bases outside the gene matches. CDR3 coding DNA: TGTGCCAGCACCAACAGGGGGGCCTACGAGCAGTACTTC. Its protein product is CASTNRGAYEQYF.

V and J are TRBV6-5 and TRBJ2-7; a possible D gene is TRBD1 (6 bases). With 2 bases removed from V and 5 bases from J, the gap between germline ends came to 13 bases. The CDR3 loop spans 14 amino acids. Germline CDR1 reads MNHEY; CDR2 reads SVGAGI. CDR3 sequence: CASSYGTGRNEQYF. The CDR3 DNA follows: TGTGCCAGCAGTTACGGCACAGGGCGAAACGAGCAGTACTTC.

The chain links TRBV10-3 to TRBJ1-1, with D possibly TRBD1 on 6 matching bases. V lost 6 bases, J lost 6 bases, and 17 bases lay in between. Germline V gene sequence: CDR1 ENHRY, CDR2 SYGVKD. This CDR3 contains 14 residues. The CDR3 DNA reads as TGTGCCATCAGCCCTACGGTGGGGGCCCCTGAAGCTTTCTTT. Its protein is CAISPTVGAPEAFF.

V usage is TRBV5-1 and J usage is TRBJ2-2, with D possibly being TRBD2 (6 bases). CDR3 size: 21 residues. V was trimmed by 2 bases and J by 4 bases, leaving 30 bases between them. Germline V gives CDR1 SGHRS, CDR2 YFSETQ. Here the CDR3 reads CASSFGGWEIRREVATGELFF. The CDR3 region has the DNA TGCGCCAGCAGCTTTGGGGGTTGGGAAATCCGCAGGGAGGTAGCCACCGGGGAGCTGTTTTTT.

The chain carries TRBV6-5 and TRBJ2-7; D gene uncertain. From germline, CDR1 is MNHEY and CDR2 SVGAGI. V shed 4 bases and J shed 3 bases, with 7 bases lying between them. CDR3 length: 12 residues. CDR3 in amino acids: CASSSAVYEQYF. CDR3 sequence (DNA): TGTGCCAGCAGTTCAGCTGTCTACGAGCAGTACTTC.

Turning to this clone: Different DNA sequences within this sample yield the same CDR3. The rearrangement joins TRBV7-2 to TRBJ1-1, with TRBD1 identical over 8 bases. Germline CDR1 and CDR2: SGHTA and FQGNSA. This CDR3 comprises 14 residues. J gave up 5 bases and V 5 bases, and 7 bases lay outside the gene matches. CDR3 loop: CASSLLDRGTEAFF. The CDR3 DNA reads TGTGCCAGCAGCCTATTAGACAGGGGAACTGAAGCTTTCTTT.

J is TRBJ2-5 and V is TRBV6-1; 8 positions match TRBD2. The CDR3 extends over 13 amino acids. Trimming cost V 5 bases and J 5 bases; bases outside gene matches: 4. In germline, CDR1 is MNHNS, CDR2 SASEGT. The CDR3 coding sequence is TGTGCCAGCAGTACCGGGGGGGTTGAGACCCAGTACTTC. Amino acids: CASSTGGVETQYF.

The chain uses TRBV6-6 and TRBJ2-7; D tentatively reads TRBD1 or TRBD2 (6 bases each). The germline CDR1 and CDR2 sequences are MNHNY and SVGAGI (reference sequence). V was trimmed by 2 bases and J by 0 bases, leaving 14 bases between them. There are 16 residues in the CDR3. For the CDR3, the DNA is TGTGCCAGCAGTTACCAGGGGTTAGCGGTCTCCTACGAGCAGTACTTC. It encodes CASSYQGLAVSYEQYF.

This clone was seen only once. The CDR3 protein is CASSLSTGVGYTF. In DNA, the CDR3 is TGTGCCAGCAGTTTATCCACAGGGGTTGGCTACACCTTC. This chain links TRBV27 with TRBJ1-2, with TRBD1 matching over 7 bases. CDR1 and CDR2 from the germline V gene are MNHEY and SMNVEV (reference sequence). The junction had 2 bases not matched to a gene; V was cut back by 0 bases and J by 7 bases. The CDR3 has 13 amino acids.

V is TRBV2 and J is TRBJ2-4; 7 positions match TRBD1. The CDR3 loop spans 12 amino acids. In germline, CDR1 is SNHLY, CDR2 FYNNEI. The CDR3, as DNA: TGTGCAGGGGGCGAGGTCAGCTACATTCAGTACTTC. Residues: CAGGEVSYIQYF.

V is TRBV5-6 and J is TRBJ2-2; perhaps TRBD1 as D (6 bases). V lost 3 bases to trimming and J lost 0 bases, with 18 bases between them. CDR3 size: 18 residues. Per germline, CDR1 SGHDT and CDR2 YYEEEE. The CDR3 loop reads CASSSTGWGRSNTGELFF. CDR3 nucleotide sequence: TGTGCCAGCAGCTCCACTGGCTGGGGGCGGTCGAACACCGGGGAGCTGTTTTTT.

This clone has just one count. V usage is TRBV4-3 and J usage is TRBJ2-7; 9 bases match TRBD1. CDR3 length: 15 amino acids. The V gene end was trimmed by 1 base and the J gene end by 3 bases; junction bases not matched to a gene: 4. CDR1 and CDR2 from the germline V gene are LGHNA and YSLEER. The CDR3 is CASSQVGQGNYEQYF. The CDR3 DNA follows: TGCGCCAGCAGCCAAGTGGGACAGGGTAACTACGAGCAGTACTTC.

Here the CDR3 reads CASSLGGGPRGYTF. The CDR3 DNA is TGTGCCAGCAGCTTAGGAGGGGGGCCCCGCGGCTACACCTTC. The chain recombines TRBV7-2 with TRBJ1-2; D may be TRBD1 (6 bases). Germline CDR1 and CDR2: SGHTA and FQGNSA. V lost 1 base, J lost 8 bases, and 14 bases lay in between. The CDR3 runs 14 residues.

The V gene is TRBV7-9, the J gene TRBJ2-1; no reliable D call. The CDR3 sequence is 17 residues long. V lost 3 bases to trimming and J lost 0 bases, with 15 bases between them. Germline CDR1 is SEHNR and CDR2 is FQNEAQ (reference sequence). CDR3 residues: CASSFGSYVSSYNEQFF. CDR3 coding DNA: TGTGCCAGCAGCTTCGGATCTTACGTGAGCTCCTACAATGAGCAGTTCTTC. Based on the CDR3 plus reference TRBV7-9 and TRBJ2-1, the full variable domain is DTGVSQNPRHKITKRGQNVTFRCDPISEHNRLYWYRQTLGQGPEFLTYFQNEAQLEKSRLLSDRFSAERPKGSFSTLEIQRTEQGDSAMYLCASSFGSYVSSYNEQFFGPGTRLTVL.

This chain uses TRBV5-1 with TRBJ2-1; no firm D call. Germline loops: CDR1 SGHRS, CDR2 YFSETQ. Trimming pared 4 bases from V and 7 bases from J, leaving 9 bases between. The CDR3 runs 12 residues. The CDR3 is CASSPHGNEQFF. In DNA, the CDR3 is TGCGCCAGCAGCCCGCACGGGAATGAGCAGTTCTTC.

J is TRBJ2-4 and V is TRBV29-1; 7 positions agree with TRBD2. This CDR3 is built from 16 residues. J gave up 0 bases and V 8 bases, and 13 bases lay outside the gene matches. Germline V gene data show CDR1 as SQVTM and CDR2 as ANQGSEA. CDR3 nucleotides: TGCAGCCCGGGGCGGGGGTTTTCCCTAGCCAAAAACATTCAGTACTTC. Protein product: CSPGRGFSLAKNIQYF.

Regarding this clone: Other DNA sequences in the sample encode the same CDR3. The genes are TRBV11-3 and TRBJ2-5; D is unresolved. Germline loops: CDR1 SGHNT, CDR2 YENEEA. The V and J ends lost 1 base and 5 bases respectively, with 8 bases between them. The CDR3 spans 13 residues. CDR3 region: CASSLGVQETQYF. Written as DNA, the CDR3 is TGTGCCAGCAGCTTAGGGGTACAGGAGACCCAGTACTTC.

The table lists this clone with a count of one. This chain joins TRBV5-5 and TRBJ2-7, with TRBD1 matching over 7 bases. Germline V gene data show CDR1 as SGHKS and CDR2 as YYEKEE (reference sequence). The CDR3 is 12 residues long. V was pared by 5 bases and J by 5 bases, with 4 bases of the junction left unmatched. This chain's CDR3 is CASSPRGNEQYF. In DNA form, the CDR3 reads TGTGCCAGCAGTCCCAGGGGGAACGAGCAGTACTTC.

The chain combines TRBV18 with TRBJ2-1; D possibly matches TRBD1 or TRBD2 (5 bases each). Trimming took off 3 bases at V and 4 bases at J, with 19 bases between the two ends. The CDR3 length is 17 residues. CDR1 is KGHSH, CDR2 LQKENI, per germline. The CDR3 DNA reads as TGTGCCAGCTCACCCCCATGGAGGCAGGGAGATTACAATGAGCAGTTCTTC. Encoded protein: CASSPPWRQGDYNEQFF.

The V call is TRBV6-5, the J call TRBJ2-1; D unclear. Germline CDR1 and CDR2: MNHEY and SVGAGI. This CDR3 contains 15 residues. Trimming removed 5 bases at V and 5 bases at J, with 16 bases between. The CDR3 DNA sequence: TGTGCCAGCAGTCCGACGGGCGGTGGTAACAATGAGCAGTTCTTC. This codes for CASSPTGGGNNEQFF.

The gene calls are TRBV11-2 and TRBJ2-3; 8 bases agree with TRBD2. The germline V gene has CDR1 SGHAT and CDR2 FQNNGV. Trimming cost V 5 bases and J 3 bases; bases outside gene matches: 4. The CDR3 covers 14 residues. Here the CDR3 reads CASSVAGTTDTQYF. The CDR3 DNA reads TGTGCCAGCAGCGTAGCGGGGACGACAGATACGCAGTATTTT.